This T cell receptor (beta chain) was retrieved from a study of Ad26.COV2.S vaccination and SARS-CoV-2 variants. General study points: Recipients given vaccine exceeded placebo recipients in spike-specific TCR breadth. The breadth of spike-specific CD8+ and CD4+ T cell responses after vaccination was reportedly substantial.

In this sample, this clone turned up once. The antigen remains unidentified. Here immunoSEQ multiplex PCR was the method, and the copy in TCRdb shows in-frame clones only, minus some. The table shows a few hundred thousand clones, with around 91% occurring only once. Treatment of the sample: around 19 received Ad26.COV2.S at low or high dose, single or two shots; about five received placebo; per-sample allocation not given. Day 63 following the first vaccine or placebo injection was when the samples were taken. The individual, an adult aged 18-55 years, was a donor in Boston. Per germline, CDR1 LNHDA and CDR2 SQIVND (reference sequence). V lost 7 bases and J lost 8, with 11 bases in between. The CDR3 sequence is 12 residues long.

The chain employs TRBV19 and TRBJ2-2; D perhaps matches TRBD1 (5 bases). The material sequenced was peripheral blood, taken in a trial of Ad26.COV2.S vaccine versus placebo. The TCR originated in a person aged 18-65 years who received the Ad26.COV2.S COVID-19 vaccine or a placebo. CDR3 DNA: TGTGCCAGTAACACCAGGACAGGGGAGCTGTTTTTT. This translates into CASNTRTGELFF.